Each of the 17 T cell receptor beta chains below was sequenced from the same sample in a study of T cells in Graves' hyperthyroidism and ophthalmopathy. TCR beta CDR3 region amplification was performed from RNA transcripts. An initial round of RT-PCR targeting the TCR CDR3 relied on the HTBI primer set. TCRdb re-analysed the multiplex PCR reads in MiXCR, keeping a single row per CDR3 protein. Of roughly 170,000 distinct CDR3 sequences detected, roughly 9.4% appear once; the ten largest clones hold approximately 20%. The source material was blood. The receptor set was obtained from a woman aged 18-29 years with Graves' hyperthyroidism that later progressed to Graves' ophthalmopathy.

The chain uses TRBV9 and TRBJ2-1; D possibly matches TRBD1 or TRBD2 (5 bases each). CDR3 size: 17 residues. V lost 2 bases, J lost 6 bases, and 21 bases lay in between. Germline V gene lookup returns CDR1 SGDLS and CDR2 YYNGEE. CDR3 protein: CASSVRAPFGGFNEQFF. In DNA, the CDR3 is TGTGCCAGCAGCGTGAGAGCCCCCTTTGGGGGTTTCAATGAGCAGTTCTTC.

A few counts support this clonotype. The genes are TRBV6-1 and TRBJ1-4; TRBD1 might be the D (5 bases). This CDR3 contains 14 residues. Germline V CDR1 and CDR2: MNHNS, SASEGT. The CDR3 sequence: CSPPRGYGNEKLFF. DNA of the CDR3: TGTTCCCCGCCGAGGGGCTACGGTAATGAAAAACTGTTTTTT.

This clonotype came up a few times. This chain joins TRBV6-5 and TRBJ1-6, with D perhaps matching TRBD1 (5 bases). Germline V lookup: CDR1 MNHEY, CDR2 SVGAGI. Trimming pared 2 bases from V and 10 bases from J, leaving 9 bases between. CDR3 size: 13 residues. CDR3 nucleotide sequence: TGTGCCAGCAGTTACAGGGGCGACTCACCCCTCCACTTT. Translation: CASSYRGDSPLHF.

The V and J genes are TRBV20-1 and TRBJ2-7; TRBD1 matches 8 bases. The germline V gene has CDR1 DFQATT and CDR2 SNEGSKA (reference sequence). CDR3 length: 12 residues. V shed 5 bases, J shed 5 bases, and the junction held 5 bases outside the gene matches. CDR3 region: CSAPDRADEQYF. In DNA form, the CDR3 reads TGCAGTGCTCCGGACAGGGCGGACGAGCAGTACTTC.

This clonotype appeared a single time. The chain joins TRBV4-1 to TRBJ2-5; D may match TRBD1 or TRBD2 (5 bases each). The CDR3 spans 18 residues. CDR1 MGHRA and CDR2 YSYEKL come from the germline V gene. The ends were cut back, 0 bases at V and 9 bases at J, with 26 bases in the middle. DNA of the CDR3: TGCGCCAGCAGCCAAGACCGAAGACGGGGCAATGAAAGACCGGCCCAGTACTTC. It translates to CASSQDRRRGNERPAQYF.

This clonotype was counted only a few times. V gene TRBV27 combines with J gene TRBJ2-1; the match to TRBD2 covers 12 bases. V gave up 6 bases and J gave up 3 bases; unmatched junction bases: 9. This CDR3 contains 17 residues. Germline CDR1 is MNHEY and CDR2 is SMNVEV (reference sequence). In DNA form, the CDR3 reads TGTGCCAGCAGCCCCAGGACTAGCGGGGTTTTCTACAATGAGCAGTTCTTC. It encodes CASSPRTSGVFYNEQFF.

This clonotype was detected ten times or more. CDR3 amino acids: CASKGASGRAFF. The CDR3 DNA sequence: TGTGCCAGTAAGGGGGCGAGCGGTCGAGCTTTCTTT. The chain employs TRBV12-3 or TRBV12-4 and TRBJ1-1; TRBD1 aligns across 7 bases. This CDR3 region has 12 residues. Trimming removed 9 bases from V and 10 bases from J; junction bases left unmatched: 11.

This clonotype has ten or more counts. This rearrangement joins TRBV3-1 to TRBJ2-1; TRBD1 matches 8 bases. After removal of 4 bases from V and 7 bases from J, the junction contained 6 bases not matched to a gene. Germline CDR1 is LGHDT and CDR2 is YNNKEL (reference sequence). The CDR3 sequence is 14 residues long. CDR3 sequence: CASSRGTGRNEQFF. In nucleotides, the CDR3 is TGTGCCAGCAGCCGGGGGACAGGCAGAAATGAGCAGTTCTTC.

Concerning this clonotype itself: A read error may explain this, as a much larger clone is one base away. The chain joins TRBV7-7 to TRBJ1-1, with D uncertain. This CDR3 has 12 residues. The germline CDR1 and CDR2 sequences are SSHAT and FNYEAQ (reference sequence). In nucleotides, the CDR3 is TGTGTTAAGACTGCAATGAACGCTGAAGCTTTCTTT. The encoded protein is CVKTAMNAEAFF.

This clonotype was seen repeatedly, ten times or more. V gene TRBV20-1 combines with J gene TRBJ2-1, with 11 bases lining up with TRBD2. This CDR3 region has 15 residues. V was clipped by 5 bases and J by 1 base; unmatched bases: 4. CDR1 is DFQATT and CDR2 is SNEGSKA in the germline V gene (reference sequence). DNA for the CDR3: TGCAGTGCTGAGACTAGCGGGGAGTCCTACAATGAGCAGTTCTTC. It is translated as CSAETSGESYNEQFF.

This clonotype showed up just a few times. The chain's CDR3 is CASSSHRLAGQDTQYF. CDR3 DNA: TGCGCCAGCAGTTCCCATAGACTAGCGGGGCAAGATACGCAGTATTTT. The chain employs TRBV10-1 and TRBJ2-3; 11 positions match TRBD2. Germline values: CDR1 WNHNN, CDR2 SYGVQD (reference sequence). The CDR3 has 16 residues. V shed 5 bases, J shed 5 bases, and the junction held 9 bases outside the gene matches.

Ten or more counts support this clonotype. In DNA, the CDR3 is TGCAGTGACGTGGGCGGGGGAGGGGAGACCCAGTACTTC. Protein: CSDVGGGGETQYF. This chain links TRBV20-1 with TRBJ2-5, with 7 bases aligning to TRBD2. V lost 7 bases, J lost 5 bases, and 10 bases stayed unmatched. Germline V gene data show CDR1 as DFQATT and CDR2 as SNEGSKA (reference sequence). The CDR3 runs 13 residues.

This clonotype was counted ten times or more. The gene calls are TRBV7-8 and TRBJ1-2, with 7 bases matching TRBD1. Germline V gene lookup returns CDR1 SGHVS and CDR2 FQNEAQ. This CDR3 is built from 15 residues. V was pared by 2 bases and J by 2 bases, with 5 bases of the junction left unmatched. The CDR3 sequence is CASSLREGANYGYTF. CDR3 coding DNA: TGTGCCAGCAGCTTAAGGGAGGGGGCGAACTATGGCTACACCTTC. The full variable domain, its missing parts supplied by reference TRBV7-8 and TRBJ1-2, is GAGVSQSPRYKVAKRGQDVALRCDPISGHVSLFWYQQALGQGPEFLTYFQNEAQLDKSGLPSDRFFAERPEGSVSTLKIQRTQQEDSAVYLCASSLREGANYGYTFGSGTRLTVV.

With respect to this clonotype: Its ends do not fully match the called genes, so a read error is possible. CDR3 amino acids: CSARPDSPYSVNTIYF. The CDR3 DNA follows: TGCAGTGCTAGGCCTGACAGCCCATACTCTGTAAACACCATATATTTT. The chain links TRBV20-1 to TRBJ1-3; D is perhaps TRBD1 (5 bases). The CDR3 runs 16 residues. In germline, CDR1 is DFQATT, CDR2 SNEGSKA (reference sequence).

The sample holds many counts of this clonotype. The chain couples TRBV20-1 to TRBJ2-7, with TRBD2 matching 9 bases. The ends lost 6 bases at V and 4 bases at J; junction bases unmatched: 10. The CDR3 contains 14 residues. From germline, CDR1 is DFQATT and CDR2 SNEGSKA (reference sequence). The CDR3 sequence is CSAPMASGKYEQYF. CDR3 nucleotide sequence: TGCAGTGCCCCAATGGCTAGCGGGAAATACGAGCAGTACTTC.

This clonotype was seen ten or more times. The rearrangement links TRBV18 to TRBJ1-2, with D perhaps TRBD1 (5 bases). CDR1 and CDR2 (germline): KGHSH, LQKENI. This CDR3 region has 15 residues. Trimming shortened V by 3 bases and J by 8 bases, and 19 bases separated the two germline ends. CDR3 nucleotides: TGTGCCAGCTCACCTAACCCGGGACGGCCTTGGGGCTACACCTTC. Its translation is CASSPNPGRPWGYTF. Full variable domain (missing parts from reference TRBV18 and TRBJ1-2): NAGVMQNPRHLVRRRGQEARLRCSPMKGHSHVYWYRQLPEEGLKFMVYLQKENIIDESGMPKERFSAEFPKEGPSILRIQQVVRGDSAAYFCASSPNPGRPWGYTFGSGTRLTVV.

Many counts were recorded for this clonotype. This chain connects TRBV7-9 to TRBJ1-2; D is possibly TRBD1 (5 bases). Germline CDR1 is SEHNR and CDR2 is FQNEAQ (reference sequence). CDR3 length equals 18 residues. Trimming removed 2 bases from V and 4 bases from J, with 23 bases in between. The CDR3 here is CASSLRSRPLTDSYGYTF. CDR3 sequence (DNA): TGTGCCAGCAGCTTAAGGAGCCGGCCTTTGACAGATTCCTATGGCTACACCTTC.